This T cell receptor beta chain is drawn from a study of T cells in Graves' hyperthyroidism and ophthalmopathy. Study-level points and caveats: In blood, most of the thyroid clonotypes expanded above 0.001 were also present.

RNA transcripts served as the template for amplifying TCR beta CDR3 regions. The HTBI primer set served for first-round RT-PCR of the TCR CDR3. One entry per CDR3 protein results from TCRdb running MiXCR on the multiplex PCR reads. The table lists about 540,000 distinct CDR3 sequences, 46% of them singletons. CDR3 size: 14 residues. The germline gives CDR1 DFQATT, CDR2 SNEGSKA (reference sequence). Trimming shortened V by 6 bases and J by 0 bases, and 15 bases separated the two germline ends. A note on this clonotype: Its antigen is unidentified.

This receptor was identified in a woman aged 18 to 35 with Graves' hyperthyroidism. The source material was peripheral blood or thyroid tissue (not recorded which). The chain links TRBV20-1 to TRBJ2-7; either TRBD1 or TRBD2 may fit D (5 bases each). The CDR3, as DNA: TGCAGTGCCCTTGGGACGGCGAGCTCCTACGAGCAGTACTTC. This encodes CSALGTASSYEQYF.